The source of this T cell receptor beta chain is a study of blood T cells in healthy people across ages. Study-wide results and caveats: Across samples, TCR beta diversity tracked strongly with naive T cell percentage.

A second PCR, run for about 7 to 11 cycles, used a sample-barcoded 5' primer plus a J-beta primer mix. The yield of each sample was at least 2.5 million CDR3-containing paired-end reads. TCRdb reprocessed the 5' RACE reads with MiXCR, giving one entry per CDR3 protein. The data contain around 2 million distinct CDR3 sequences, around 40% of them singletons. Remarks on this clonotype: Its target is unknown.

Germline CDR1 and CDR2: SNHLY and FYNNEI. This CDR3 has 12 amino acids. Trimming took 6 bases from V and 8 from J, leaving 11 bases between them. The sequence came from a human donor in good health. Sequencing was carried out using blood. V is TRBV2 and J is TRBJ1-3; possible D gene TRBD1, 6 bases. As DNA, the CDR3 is TGTGCCAGCAGACAGGAGGGGGACACCATATATTTT. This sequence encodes CASRQEGDTIYF.